The T cell receptor (beta chain) described here comes from a study of shared clonotypes between healthy human individuals. The CDR3 covers 15 residues. The V and J ends lost 0 bases and 1 base respectively, with 10 bases between them. Germline CDR1 is SGHRS and CDR2 is YFSETQ. TCRdb's table, derived via immunoSEQ multiplex PCR, lists solely in-frame clones and lacks some. In the table there are a few million clones, around 90% of which are singletons. The V and J genes are TRBV5-1 and TRBJ1-2, with D possibly matching TRBD1 (6 bases). This clonotype was sampled from a man in his late teens or twenties in good health. Some clones in this sample may be carry-over from other donors' samples. The sample comprised naive CD4+ T cells from PBMCs. The subset was: CD45RA+ positively selected. CDR3 amino acids: CASSLDRAVNYGYTF. The DNA for the CDR3 is TGCGCCAGCAGCTTGGACAGGGCCGTTAACTATGGCTACACCTTC.